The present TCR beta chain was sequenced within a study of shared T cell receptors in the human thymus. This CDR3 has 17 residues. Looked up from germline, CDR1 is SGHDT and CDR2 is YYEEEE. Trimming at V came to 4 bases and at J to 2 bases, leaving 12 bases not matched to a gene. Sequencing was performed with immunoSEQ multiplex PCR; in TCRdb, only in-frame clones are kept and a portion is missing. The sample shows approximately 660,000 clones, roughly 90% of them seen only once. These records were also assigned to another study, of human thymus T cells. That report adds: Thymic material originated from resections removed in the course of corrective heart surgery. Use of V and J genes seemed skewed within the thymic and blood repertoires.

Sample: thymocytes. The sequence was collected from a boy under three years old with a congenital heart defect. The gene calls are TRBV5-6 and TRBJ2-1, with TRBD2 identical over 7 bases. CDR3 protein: CASSPHHPSGPYNEQFF. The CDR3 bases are TGTGCCAGCAGCCCACACCACCCTAGCGGTCCCTACAATGAGCAGTTCTTC.